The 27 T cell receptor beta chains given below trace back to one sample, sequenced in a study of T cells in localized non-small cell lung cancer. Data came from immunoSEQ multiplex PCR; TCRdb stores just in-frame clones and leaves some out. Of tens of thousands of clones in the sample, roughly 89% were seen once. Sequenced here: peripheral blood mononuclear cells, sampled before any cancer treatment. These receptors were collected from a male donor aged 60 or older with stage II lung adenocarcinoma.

As DNA, the CDR3 is TGTGCCAGCTCACCGCACCAAGACCGGGATAACTATGGCTACACCTTC. It is translated as CASSPHQDRDNYGYTF. V and J are TRBV18 and TRBJ1-2; D gene unclear. Germline V gene data show CDR1 as KGHSH and CDR2 as LQKENI. V was pared by 3 bases and J by 1 base, with 15 bases between. This CDR3 has 16 residues.

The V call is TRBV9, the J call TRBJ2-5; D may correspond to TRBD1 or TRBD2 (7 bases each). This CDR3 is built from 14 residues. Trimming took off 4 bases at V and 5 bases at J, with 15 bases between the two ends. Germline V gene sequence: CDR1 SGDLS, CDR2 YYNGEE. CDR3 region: CASSSGGARETQYF. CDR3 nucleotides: TGTGCCAGCAGCTCAGGGGGGGCGCGGGAGACCCAGTACTTC.

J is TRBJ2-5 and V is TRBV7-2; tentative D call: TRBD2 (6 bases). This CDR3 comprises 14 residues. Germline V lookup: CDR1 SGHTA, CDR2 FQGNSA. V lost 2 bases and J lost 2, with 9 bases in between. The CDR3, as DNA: TGTGCCAGCAGCTTAAGGAGGGAGCAAGAGACCCAGTACTTC. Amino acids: CASSLRREQETQYF.

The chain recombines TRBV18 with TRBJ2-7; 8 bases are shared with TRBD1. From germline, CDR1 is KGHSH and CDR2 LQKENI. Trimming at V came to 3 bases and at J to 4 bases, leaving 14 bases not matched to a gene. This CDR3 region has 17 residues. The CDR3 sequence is CASSPSRSGTGPYEQYF. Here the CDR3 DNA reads TGTGCCAGCTCACCTTCTCGTTCCGGGACAGGTCCGTACGAGCAGTACTTC.

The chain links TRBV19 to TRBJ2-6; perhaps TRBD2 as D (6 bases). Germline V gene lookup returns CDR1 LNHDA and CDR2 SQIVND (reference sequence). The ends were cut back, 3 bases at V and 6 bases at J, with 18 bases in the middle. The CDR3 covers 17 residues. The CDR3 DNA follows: TGTGCCAGTAGTATGTTATTAGGCCGGGGGTTGGCCAACGTCCTGACTTTC. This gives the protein CASSMLLGRGLANVLTF.

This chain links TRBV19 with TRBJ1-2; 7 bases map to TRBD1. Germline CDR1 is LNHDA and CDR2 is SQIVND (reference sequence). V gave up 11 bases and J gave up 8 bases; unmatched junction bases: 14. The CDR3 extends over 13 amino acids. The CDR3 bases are TGTGCCGTAACCGACAGGGCGGTATACGGCTACACCTTC. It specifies CAVTDRAVYGYTF.

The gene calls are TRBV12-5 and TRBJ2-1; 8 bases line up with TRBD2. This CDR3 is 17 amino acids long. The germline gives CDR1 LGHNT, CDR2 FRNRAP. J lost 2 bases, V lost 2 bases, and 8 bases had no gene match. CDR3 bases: TGTGCTAGTGGTTTGTCCGGACTAGCCGACACCTACAATGAGCAGTTCTTC. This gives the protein CASGLSGLADTYNEQFF.

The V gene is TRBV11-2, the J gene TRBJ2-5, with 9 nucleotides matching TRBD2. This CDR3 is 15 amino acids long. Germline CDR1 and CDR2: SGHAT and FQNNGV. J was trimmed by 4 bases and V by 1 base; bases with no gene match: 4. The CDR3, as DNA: TGTGCCAGCAGCTTAGGAGCGGGAGGCGGAGAGACCCAGTACTTC. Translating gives CASSLGAGGGETQYF.

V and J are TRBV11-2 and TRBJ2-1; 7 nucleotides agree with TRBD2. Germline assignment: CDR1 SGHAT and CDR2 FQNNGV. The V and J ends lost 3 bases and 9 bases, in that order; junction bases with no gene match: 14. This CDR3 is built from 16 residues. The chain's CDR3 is CASSLAETGGFPEQFF. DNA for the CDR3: TGTGCCAGCAGCTTGGCCGAGACCGGGGGGTTCCCTGAGCAGTTCTTC.

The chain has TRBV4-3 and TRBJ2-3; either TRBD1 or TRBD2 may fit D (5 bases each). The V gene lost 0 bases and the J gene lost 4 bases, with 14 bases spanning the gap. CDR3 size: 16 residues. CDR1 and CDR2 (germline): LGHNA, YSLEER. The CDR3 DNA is TGCGCCAGCAGCCAAGAATCCGGGGCACGGCCAGATACGCAGTATTTT. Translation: CASSQESGARPDTQYF.

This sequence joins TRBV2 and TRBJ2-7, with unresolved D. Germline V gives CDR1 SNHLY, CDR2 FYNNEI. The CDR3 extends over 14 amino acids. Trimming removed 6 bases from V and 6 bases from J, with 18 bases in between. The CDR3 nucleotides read TGTGCCAGCAGCCTCGGCCTTTCACGCACCGAGCAGTACTTC. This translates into CASSLGLSRTEQYF.

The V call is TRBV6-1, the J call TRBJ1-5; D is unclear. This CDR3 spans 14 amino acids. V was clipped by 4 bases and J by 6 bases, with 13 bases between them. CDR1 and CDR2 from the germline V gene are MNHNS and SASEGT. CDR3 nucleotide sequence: TGTGCCAGCAGTGTGGAACAAGATATTCAGCCCCAGCATTTT. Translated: CASSVEQDIQPQHF.

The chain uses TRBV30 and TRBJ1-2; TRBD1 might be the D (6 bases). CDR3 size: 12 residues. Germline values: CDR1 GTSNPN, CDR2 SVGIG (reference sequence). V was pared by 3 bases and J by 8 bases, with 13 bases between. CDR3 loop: CAWSAGAMGYTF. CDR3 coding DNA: TGTGCCTGGAGCGCGGGGGCGATGGGCTACACCTTC.

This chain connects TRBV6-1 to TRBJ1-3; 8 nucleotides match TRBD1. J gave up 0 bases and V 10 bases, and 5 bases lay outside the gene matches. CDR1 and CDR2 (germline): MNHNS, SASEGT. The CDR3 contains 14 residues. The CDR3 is CATFTGGSGNTIYF. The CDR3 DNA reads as TGTGCCACGTTTACAGGGGGCTCTGGAAACACCATATATTTT.

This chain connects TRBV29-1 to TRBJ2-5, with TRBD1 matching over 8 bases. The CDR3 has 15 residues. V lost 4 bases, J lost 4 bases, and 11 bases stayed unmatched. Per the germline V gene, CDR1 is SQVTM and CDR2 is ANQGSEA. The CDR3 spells CSVVGPGGALETQYF. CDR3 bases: TGCAGCGTTGTCGGTCCAGGGGGCGCTTTAGAGACCCAGTACTTC.

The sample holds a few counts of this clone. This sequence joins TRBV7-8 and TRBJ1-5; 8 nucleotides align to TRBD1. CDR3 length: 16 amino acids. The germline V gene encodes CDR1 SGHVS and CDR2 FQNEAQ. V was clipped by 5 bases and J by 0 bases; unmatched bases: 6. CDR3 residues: CASSLGTGHSNQPQHF. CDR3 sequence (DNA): TGTGCCAGCAGCCTCGGGACAGGCCATAGCAATCAGCCCCAGCATTTT.

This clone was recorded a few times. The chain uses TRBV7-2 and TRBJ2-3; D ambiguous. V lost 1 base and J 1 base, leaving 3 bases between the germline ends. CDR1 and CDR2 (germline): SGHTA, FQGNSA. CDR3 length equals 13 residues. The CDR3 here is CASSLERTDTQYF. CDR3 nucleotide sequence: TGTGCCAGCAGCTTAGAGCGCACAGATACGCAGTATTTT.

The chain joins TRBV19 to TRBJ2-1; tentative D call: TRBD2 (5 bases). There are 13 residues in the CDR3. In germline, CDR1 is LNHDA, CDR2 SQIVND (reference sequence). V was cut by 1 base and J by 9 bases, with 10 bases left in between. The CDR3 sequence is CASSIGGSGEQFF. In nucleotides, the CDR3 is TGTGCCAGTAGTATAGGTGGGAGCGGTGAGCAGTTCTTC.

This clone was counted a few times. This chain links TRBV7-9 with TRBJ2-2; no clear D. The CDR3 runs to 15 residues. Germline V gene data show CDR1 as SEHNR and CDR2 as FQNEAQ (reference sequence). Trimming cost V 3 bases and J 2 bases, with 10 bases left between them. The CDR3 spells CASSFPFPNTGELFF. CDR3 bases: TGTGCCAGCAGCTTTCCATTCCCTAACACCGGGGAGCTGTTTTTT.

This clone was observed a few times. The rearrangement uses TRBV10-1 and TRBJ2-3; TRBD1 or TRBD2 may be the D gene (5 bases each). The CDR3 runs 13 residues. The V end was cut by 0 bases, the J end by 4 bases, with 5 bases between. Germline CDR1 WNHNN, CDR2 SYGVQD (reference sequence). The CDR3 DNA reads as TGCGCCAGCAGTGAGTCGGGGGCAGATACGCAGTATTTT. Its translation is CASSESGADTQYF.

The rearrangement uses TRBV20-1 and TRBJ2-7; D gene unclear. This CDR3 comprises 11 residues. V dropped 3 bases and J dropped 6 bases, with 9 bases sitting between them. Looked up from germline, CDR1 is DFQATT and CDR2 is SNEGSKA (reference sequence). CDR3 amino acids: CSARWTVEQYF. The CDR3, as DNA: TGCAGTGCTAGGTGGACGGTCGAGCAGTACTTC.

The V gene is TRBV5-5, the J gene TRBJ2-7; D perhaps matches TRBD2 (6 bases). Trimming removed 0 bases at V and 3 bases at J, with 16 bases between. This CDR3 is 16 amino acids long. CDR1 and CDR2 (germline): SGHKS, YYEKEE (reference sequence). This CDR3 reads CASSLALASEYYEQYF. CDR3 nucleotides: TGTGCCAGCAGCTTGGCTTTGGCTAGCGAGTACTACGAGCAGTACTTC.

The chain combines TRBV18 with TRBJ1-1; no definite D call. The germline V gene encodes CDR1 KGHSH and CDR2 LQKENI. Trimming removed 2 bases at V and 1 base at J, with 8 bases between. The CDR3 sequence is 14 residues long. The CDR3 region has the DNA TGTGCCAGCTCACCAAGGCTGGGGAACACTGAAGCTTTCTTT. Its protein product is CASSPRLGNTEAFF.

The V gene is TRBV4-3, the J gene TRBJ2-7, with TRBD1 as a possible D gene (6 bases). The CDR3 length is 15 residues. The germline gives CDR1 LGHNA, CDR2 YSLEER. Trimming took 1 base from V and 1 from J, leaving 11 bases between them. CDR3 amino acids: CASSQARGSSYEQYF. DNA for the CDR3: TGCGCCAGCAGCCAAGCCAGGGGCTCTTCCTACGAGCAGTACTTC.

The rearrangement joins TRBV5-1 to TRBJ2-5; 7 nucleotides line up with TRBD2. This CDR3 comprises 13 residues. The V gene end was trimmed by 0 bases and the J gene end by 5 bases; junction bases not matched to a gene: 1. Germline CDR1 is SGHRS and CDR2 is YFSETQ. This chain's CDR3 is CASSLAGGETQYF. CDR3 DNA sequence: TGCGCCAGCAGCTTGGCCGGGGGGGAGACCCAGTACTTC.

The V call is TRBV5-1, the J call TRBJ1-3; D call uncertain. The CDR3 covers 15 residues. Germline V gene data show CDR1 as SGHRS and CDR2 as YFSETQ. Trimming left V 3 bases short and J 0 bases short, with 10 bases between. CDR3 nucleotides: TGCGCCAGCAGCTCGACCGATACCTCTGGAAACACCATATATTTT. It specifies CASSSTDTSGNTIYF.

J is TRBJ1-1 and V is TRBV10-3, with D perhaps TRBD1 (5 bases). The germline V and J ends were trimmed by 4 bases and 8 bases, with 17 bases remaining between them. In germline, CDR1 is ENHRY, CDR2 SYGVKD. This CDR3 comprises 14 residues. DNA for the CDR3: TGTGCCATCAGTGGTGGGGCAGAAGGCGCGGAAGCTTTCTTT. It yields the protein CAISGGAEGAEAFF.